This paragraph reports one T cell receptor beta chain. The antigen is not known. Assay: immunoSEQ multiplex PCR; the TCRdb copy retains only in-frame clones and omits some. In the table there are more than 35,000 clones, 83% of which are singletons. This specimen belongs to a study of T cell responses to AZD1222 COVID-19 vaccine. Study information: Second-dose intervals of approximately 4 or approximately 12 weeks were pooled.

Notes on the study in general: Donors in the cohort were predominantly white British and more often female, and clonal diversity was possibly underestimated. Spike was spanned by vaccine-associated CD4 TCRs, with dominance at 160-218 and 743-854. Samples come after the peak T cell response, not at day 14.

Germline V gives CDR1 MNHEY, CDR2 SVGEGT. This CDR3 comprises 13 residues. The ends were cut back, 3 bases at V and 9 bases at J, with 11 bases in the middle. This sample comprised peripheral blood, obtained on day 0 of AZD1222 vaccination. This receptor was taken from an adult in good health. The rearrangement joins TRBV6-2 or TRBV6-3 to TRBJ2-2; D is uncertain. The DNA of the CDR3 is TGTGCCAGCAGTTATTTGTTGGAGAGGGAGCTGTTTTTT. The encoded protein is CASSYLLERELFF.